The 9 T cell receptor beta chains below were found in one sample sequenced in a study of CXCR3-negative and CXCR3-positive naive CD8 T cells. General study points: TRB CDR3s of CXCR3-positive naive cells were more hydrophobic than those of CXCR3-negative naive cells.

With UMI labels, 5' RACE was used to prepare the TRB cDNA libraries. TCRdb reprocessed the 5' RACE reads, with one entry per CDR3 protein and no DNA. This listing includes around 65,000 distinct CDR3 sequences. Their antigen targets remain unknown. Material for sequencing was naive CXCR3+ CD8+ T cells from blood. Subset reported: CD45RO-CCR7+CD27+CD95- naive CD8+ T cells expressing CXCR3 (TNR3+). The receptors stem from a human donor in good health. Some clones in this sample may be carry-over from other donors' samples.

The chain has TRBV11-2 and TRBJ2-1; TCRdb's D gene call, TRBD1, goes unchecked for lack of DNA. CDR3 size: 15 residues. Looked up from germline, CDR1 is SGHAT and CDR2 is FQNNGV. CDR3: CASSLGAGVYNEQFF.

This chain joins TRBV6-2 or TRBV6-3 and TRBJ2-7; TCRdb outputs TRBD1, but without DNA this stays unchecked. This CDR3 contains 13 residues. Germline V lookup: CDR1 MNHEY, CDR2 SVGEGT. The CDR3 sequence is CASSWAVSYEQYF.

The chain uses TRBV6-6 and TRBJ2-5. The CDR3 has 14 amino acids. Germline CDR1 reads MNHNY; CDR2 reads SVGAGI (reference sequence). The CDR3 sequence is CASSYLMDQETQYF.

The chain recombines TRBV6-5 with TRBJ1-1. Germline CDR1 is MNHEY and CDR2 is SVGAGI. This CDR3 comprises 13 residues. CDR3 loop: CASSYSSLEEAFF.

CDR3: CASSSSGGTEAFF. The chain carries TRBV7-9 and TRBJ1-1. Looked up from germline, CDR1 is SEHNR and CDR2 is FQNEAQ (reference sequence). This CDR3 region has 13 residues.

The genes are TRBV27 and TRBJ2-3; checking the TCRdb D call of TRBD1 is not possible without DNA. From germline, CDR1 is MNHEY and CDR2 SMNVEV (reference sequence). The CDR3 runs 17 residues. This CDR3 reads CASSLTGPIISTDTQYF.

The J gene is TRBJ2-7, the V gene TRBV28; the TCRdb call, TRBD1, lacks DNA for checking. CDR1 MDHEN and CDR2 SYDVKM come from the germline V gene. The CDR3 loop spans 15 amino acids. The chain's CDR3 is CASLGKPGHLYEQYF.

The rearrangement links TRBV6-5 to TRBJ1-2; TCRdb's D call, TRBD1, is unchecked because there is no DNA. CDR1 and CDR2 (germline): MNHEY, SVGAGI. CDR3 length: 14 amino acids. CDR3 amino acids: CASSTGQGFSGYTF.

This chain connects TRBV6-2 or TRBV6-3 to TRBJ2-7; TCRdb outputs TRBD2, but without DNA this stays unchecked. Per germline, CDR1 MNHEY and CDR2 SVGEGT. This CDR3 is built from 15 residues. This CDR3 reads CASSWGLATLYEQYF.